The rows below give T cell receptor beta chains drawn from one sample of a study of regulatory T cells in long-lasting Graves disease. One entry per CDR3 protein results from TCRdb running MiXCR on the multiplex PCR reads. The table lists under 800,000 distinct CDR3 sequences, around 15% of them singletons, with around 18% in the top ten. The sample was also reused in another study, on T cells in Graves' hyperthyroidism and ophthalmopathy.

The sequencing used peripheral blood mononuclear cells (PBMCs), collected at new diagnosis, from a patient treated with antithyroid drugs. The receptors shown here come from a woman in her twenties or thirties with Graves disease. The conserved cysteine and the conserved F or W are not part of the CDR3 here. D genes are given only for firm matches.

j_call,v_call,d_call,cdr3_aa
TRBJ1-2,TRBV10-3,NA,AISDPLTGGSYDT
TRBJ2-7,TRBV14,TRBD1,ASSRMTGISYEQY
TRBJ1-1,TRBV7-9,NA,ASSEWGRETEAF
TRBJ2-3,TRBV6-2/TRBV6-3,TRBD1,ASSPGQSTDTQY
TRBJ1-3,TRBV18,NA,ASSPRGTYGNTIY
TRBJ1-4,TRBV28,NA,ASSFKEKLF
TRBJ2-7,TRBV15,NA,ATSTQGKRIHEQY
TRBJ2-3,TRBV28,NA,ASSSTPQRSQY
TRBJ2-3,TRBV15,NA,ATSGSMGNTDTQY
TRBJ1-1,TRBV6-1,NA,ASSYPGGAEAF
TRBJ1-5,TRBV28,TRBD1,ASGMSGTDYRENQPQH
TRBJ1-5,TRBV20-1,NA,SAADGQPQH
TRBJ2-3,TRBV19,TRBD1,ASRSGTGGEDTQY
TRBJ2-3,TRBV7-3,NA,ASRSPADTQY
TRBJ2-7,TRBV10-3,NA,ATRSETRRGASYEQY
TRBJ2-1,TRBV9,NA,ASSALEDEQF